This entry describes one TCR beta chain. It may be a read error: a sequence one base away is much more abundant. The library came from three nested PCR rounds adapted from ARM-PCR protocols. TCRdb re-derived calls from the multiplex PCR reads in MiXCR, one entry per CDR3 protein. Among over 110,000 distinct CDR3 sequences listed, about 71% were seen once. This specimen belongs to a study of tumor and adjacent non-tumor tissue in lung cancer. As for the study in general: Each sample yielded 3.5 million to 4.5 million productive TCRbeta reads on average.

This sample's RNA came from whole unsorted tissue. Trimming cost V 1 base and J 8 bases, with 12 bases left between them. The CDR3 totals 13 residues. Per germline, CDR1 DFQATT and CDR2 SNEGSKA (reference sequence). This sequence originates from a man in his 60s with small cell lung cancer. V gene TRBV20-1 combines with J gene TRBJ2-1; a possible D gene is TRBD2 (5 bases). The sample consisted of lung tumor tissue. DNA of the CDR3: TGCAGTGCTAGAGCCGGGGTTCAACATGAGCAGTTCTTC. This translates into CSARAGVQHEQFF.